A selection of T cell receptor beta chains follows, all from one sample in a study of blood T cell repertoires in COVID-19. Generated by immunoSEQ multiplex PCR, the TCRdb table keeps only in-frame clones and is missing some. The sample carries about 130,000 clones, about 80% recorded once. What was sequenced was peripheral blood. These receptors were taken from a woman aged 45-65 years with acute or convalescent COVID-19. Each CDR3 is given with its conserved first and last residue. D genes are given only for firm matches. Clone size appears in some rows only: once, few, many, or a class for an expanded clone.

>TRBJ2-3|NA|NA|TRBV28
TGTGCCAGCAGTTCTTTAGGGGCGACAGGACTCACAGATACGCAGTATTTT
CASSSLGATGLTDTQYF
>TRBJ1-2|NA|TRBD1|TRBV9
TGTGCCAGCAGCGTCCTCCGGGACAGTGGCTACACCTTC
CASSVLRDSGYTF
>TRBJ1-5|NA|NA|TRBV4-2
TGTGCCAGCAGCCAAGATCGATGGGGGGATCAGCCCCAGCATTTT
CASSQDRWGDQPQHF
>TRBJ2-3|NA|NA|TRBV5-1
TGCGCCAGCATGAGAACAGGGAGCACAGATACGCAGTATTTT
CASMRTGSTDTQYF
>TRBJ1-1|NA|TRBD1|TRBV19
TGTGCCAGTAGTCCATCGGGACAGGGTTTAACTGAAGCTTTCTTT
CASSPSGQGLTEAFF
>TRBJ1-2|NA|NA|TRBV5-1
TGCGCCAGCAGCTTGTCCGACAGTAACTATGGCTACACCTTC
CASSLSDSNYGYTF
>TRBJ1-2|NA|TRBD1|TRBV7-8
TGTGCCAGCAGGGGGACAGGGGAAGGCTACACCTTC
CASRGTGEGYTF
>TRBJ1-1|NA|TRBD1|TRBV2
TGTGCCAGCAGTGAAAGTGGACAGGCTAACACTGAAGCTTTCTTT
CASSESGQANTEAFF
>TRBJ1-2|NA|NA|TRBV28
TGTGCCAGCAGTTTAGGTCAGGGGAAAAACTATGGCTACACCTTC
CASSLGQGKNYGYTF
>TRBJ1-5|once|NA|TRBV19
TGTGCCAGTAGTATAGATCTGTGGGCAGAAGATAGCAATCAGCCCCAGCATTTT
CASSIDLWAEDSNQPQHF
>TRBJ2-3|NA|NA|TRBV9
TGTGCCAGCAGCCACGAGAGGGGGAGTATAGCAGATACGCAGTATTTT
CASSHERGSIADTQYF
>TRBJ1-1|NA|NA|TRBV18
TGTGCCAGCTCACCACCAAACCTCTCGGGTACTGAAGCTTTCTTT
CASSPPNLSGTEAFF
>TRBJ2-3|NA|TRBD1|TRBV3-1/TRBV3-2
TGTGCCAGCAGCCAAGCGGGCAGGGGGATAGATACGCAGTATTTT
CASSQAGRGIDTQYF
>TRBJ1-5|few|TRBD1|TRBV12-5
TGTGCTAGTGGTTTGGTCCCTCCGGGACAGTTCTTTGATAGCAATCAGCCCCAGCATTTT
CASGLVPPGQFFDSNQPQHF
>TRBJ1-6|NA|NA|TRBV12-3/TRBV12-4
TGTGCCAGCAGCAGGAATTCACCCCTCCACTTT
CASSRNSPLHF
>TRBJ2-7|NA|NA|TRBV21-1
TGTGCCAGCAGCAAATGGGATGGAGGCGCGGGGGGGCCCTACGAGCAGTACTTC
CASSKWDGGAGGPYEQYF
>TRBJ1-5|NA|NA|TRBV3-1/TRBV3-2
TGTGCCAGCAGCCAAGCAAGCCTACGTCAGCCCCAGCATTTT
CASSQASLRQPQHF
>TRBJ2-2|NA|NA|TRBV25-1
TGTGCCAGCAGTGAATCTTCGGCAGGGCTGAACACCGGGGAGCTGTTTTTT
CASSESSAGLNTGELFF
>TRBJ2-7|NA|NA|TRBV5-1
TGCGCCAGCAGCTCGGACGGGGATTACGAGCAGTACTTC
CASSSDGDYEQYF
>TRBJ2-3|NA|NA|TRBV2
TGTGCCAGCAAAAGGGGGCGGGGTCTCACAGATACGCAGTATTTT
CASKRGRGLTDTQYF
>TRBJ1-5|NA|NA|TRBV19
TGTGCCAGTAATCCCATTGGCCGTACCTTCAATCAGCCCCAGCATTTT
CASNPIGRTFNQPQHF
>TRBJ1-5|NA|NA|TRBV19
TGTGCCAGTAGTCCTCCCGCGACAGAAACTCATAGCAATCAGCCCCAGCATTTT
CASSPPATETHSNQPQHF
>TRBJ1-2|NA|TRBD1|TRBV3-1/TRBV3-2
TGTGCCAGCAGCCAAGAAGGGGCAGGGGGCTATGGCTACACCTTC
CASSQEGAGGYGYTF
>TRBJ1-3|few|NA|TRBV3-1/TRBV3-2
TGTGCCAGCAGCCCCGGGGACTTTGGGAACACCATATATTTT
CASSPGDFGNTIYF
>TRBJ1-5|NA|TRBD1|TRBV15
TGTGCCACCAGCAGAAATATACCCCGACAGGGGAGTGGCAATCAGCCCCAGCATTTT
CATSRNIPRQGSGNQPQHF
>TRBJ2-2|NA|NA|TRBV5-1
TGCGCCAGCAGCCACAAGACAGTTTCTTCCCGGGCCGGGGAGCTGTTTTTT
CASSHKTVSSRAGELFF
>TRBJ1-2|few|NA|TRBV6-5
TGTGCCAGCACCAAAAACCCTGACTGGGATGGCTACACCTTC
CASTKNPDWDGYTF
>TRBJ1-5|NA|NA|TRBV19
TGTGCCAGTAGTAGAGGGGACACTTATACGGGCAATCAGCCCCAGCATTTT
CASSRGDTYTGNQPQHF
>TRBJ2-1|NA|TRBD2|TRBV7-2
TGTGCCAGCAGCTTATTTCCGGGACTAGCGGGGGGGCCAGAGCAGTTCTTC
CASSLFPGLAGGPEQFF